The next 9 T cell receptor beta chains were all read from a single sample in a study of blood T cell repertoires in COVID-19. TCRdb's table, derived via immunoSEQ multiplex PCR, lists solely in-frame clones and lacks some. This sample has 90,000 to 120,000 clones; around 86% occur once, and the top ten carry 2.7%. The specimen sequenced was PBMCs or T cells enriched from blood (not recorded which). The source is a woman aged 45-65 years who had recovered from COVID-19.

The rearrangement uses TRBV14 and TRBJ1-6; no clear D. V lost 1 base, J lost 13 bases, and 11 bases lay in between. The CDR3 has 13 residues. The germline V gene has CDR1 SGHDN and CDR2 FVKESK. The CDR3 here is CASSQGLLLPLHF. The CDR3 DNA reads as TGTGCCAGCAGCCAAGGACTGCTCCTTCCCCTCCACTTT.

The CDR3 coding sequence is TGTGCCAGCAGACCCCCCCCACTAGCGGGGGTGACCGGGGAGCTGTTTTTT. Translating gives CASRPPPLAGVTGELFF. The J gene is TRBJ2-2, the V gene TRBV5-4; TRBD2 matches 11 bases. V shed 5 bases, J shed 5 bases, and the junction held 11 bases outside the gene matches. This CDR3 is built from 17 residues. Germline loops: CDR1 SGHNT, CDR2 YYREEE (reference sequence).

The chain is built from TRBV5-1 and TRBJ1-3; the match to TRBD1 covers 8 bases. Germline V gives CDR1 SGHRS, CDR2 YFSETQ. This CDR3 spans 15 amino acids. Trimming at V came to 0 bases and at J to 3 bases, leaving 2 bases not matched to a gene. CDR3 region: CASSLGQGYGNTIYF. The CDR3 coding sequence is TGCGCCAGCAGCTTGGGACAGGGGTATGGAAACACCATATATTTT.

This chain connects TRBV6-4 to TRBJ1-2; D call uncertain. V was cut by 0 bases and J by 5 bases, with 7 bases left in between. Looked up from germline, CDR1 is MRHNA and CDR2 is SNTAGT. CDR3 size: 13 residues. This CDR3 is CASSDSGGYGYTF. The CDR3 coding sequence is TGTGCCAGCAGTGACTCGGGAGGGTATGGCTACACCTTC.

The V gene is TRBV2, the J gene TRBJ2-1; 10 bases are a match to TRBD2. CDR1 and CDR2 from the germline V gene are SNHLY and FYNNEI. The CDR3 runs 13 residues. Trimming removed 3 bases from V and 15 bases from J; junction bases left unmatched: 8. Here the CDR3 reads CASSDLSGRAPFF. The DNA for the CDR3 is TGTGCCAGCAGTGATCTAAGCGGGAGGGCTCCGTTCTTC.

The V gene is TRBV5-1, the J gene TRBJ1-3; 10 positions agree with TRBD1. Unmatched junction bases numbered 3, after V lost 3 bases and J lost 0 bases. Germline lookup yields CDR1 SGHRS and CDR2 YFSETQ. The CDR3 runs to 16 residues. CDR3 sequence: CASSSGQGGSGNTIYF. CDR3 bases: TGCGCCAGCAGCTCTGGACAGGGGGGCTCTGGAAACACCATATATTTT.

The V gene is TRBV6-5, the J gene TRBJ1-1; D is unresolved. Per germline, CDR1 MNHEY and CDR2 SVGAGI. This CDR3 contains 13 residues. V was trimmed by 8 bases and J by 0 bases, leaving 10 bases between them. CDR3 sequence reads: CASGLIMNTEAFF. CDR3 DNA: TGTGCCAGCGGGCTGATCATGAACACTGAAGCTTTCTTT.

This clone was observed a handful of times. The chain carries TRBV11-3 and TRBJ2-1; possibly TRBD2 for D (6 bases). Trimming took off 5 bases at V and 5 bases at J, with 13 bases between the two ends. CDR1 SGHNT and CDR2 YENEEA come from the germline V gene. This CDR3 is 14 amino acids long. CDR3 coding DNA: TGTGCCAGCAGCCCCCCGGGACTCAACAATGAGCAGTTCTTC. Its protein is CASSPPGLNNEQFF.

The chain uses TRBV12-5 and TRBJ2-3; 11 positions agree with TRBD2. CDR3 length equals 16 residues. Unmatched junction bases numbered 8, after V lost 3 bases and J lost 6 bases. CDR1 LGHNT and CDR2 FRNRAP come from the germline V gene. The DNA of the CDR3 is TGTGCTAGTGGTTTCTTTAGCGGGGGGGCCCCGGATACGCAGTATTTT. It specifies CASGFFSGGAPDTQYF.